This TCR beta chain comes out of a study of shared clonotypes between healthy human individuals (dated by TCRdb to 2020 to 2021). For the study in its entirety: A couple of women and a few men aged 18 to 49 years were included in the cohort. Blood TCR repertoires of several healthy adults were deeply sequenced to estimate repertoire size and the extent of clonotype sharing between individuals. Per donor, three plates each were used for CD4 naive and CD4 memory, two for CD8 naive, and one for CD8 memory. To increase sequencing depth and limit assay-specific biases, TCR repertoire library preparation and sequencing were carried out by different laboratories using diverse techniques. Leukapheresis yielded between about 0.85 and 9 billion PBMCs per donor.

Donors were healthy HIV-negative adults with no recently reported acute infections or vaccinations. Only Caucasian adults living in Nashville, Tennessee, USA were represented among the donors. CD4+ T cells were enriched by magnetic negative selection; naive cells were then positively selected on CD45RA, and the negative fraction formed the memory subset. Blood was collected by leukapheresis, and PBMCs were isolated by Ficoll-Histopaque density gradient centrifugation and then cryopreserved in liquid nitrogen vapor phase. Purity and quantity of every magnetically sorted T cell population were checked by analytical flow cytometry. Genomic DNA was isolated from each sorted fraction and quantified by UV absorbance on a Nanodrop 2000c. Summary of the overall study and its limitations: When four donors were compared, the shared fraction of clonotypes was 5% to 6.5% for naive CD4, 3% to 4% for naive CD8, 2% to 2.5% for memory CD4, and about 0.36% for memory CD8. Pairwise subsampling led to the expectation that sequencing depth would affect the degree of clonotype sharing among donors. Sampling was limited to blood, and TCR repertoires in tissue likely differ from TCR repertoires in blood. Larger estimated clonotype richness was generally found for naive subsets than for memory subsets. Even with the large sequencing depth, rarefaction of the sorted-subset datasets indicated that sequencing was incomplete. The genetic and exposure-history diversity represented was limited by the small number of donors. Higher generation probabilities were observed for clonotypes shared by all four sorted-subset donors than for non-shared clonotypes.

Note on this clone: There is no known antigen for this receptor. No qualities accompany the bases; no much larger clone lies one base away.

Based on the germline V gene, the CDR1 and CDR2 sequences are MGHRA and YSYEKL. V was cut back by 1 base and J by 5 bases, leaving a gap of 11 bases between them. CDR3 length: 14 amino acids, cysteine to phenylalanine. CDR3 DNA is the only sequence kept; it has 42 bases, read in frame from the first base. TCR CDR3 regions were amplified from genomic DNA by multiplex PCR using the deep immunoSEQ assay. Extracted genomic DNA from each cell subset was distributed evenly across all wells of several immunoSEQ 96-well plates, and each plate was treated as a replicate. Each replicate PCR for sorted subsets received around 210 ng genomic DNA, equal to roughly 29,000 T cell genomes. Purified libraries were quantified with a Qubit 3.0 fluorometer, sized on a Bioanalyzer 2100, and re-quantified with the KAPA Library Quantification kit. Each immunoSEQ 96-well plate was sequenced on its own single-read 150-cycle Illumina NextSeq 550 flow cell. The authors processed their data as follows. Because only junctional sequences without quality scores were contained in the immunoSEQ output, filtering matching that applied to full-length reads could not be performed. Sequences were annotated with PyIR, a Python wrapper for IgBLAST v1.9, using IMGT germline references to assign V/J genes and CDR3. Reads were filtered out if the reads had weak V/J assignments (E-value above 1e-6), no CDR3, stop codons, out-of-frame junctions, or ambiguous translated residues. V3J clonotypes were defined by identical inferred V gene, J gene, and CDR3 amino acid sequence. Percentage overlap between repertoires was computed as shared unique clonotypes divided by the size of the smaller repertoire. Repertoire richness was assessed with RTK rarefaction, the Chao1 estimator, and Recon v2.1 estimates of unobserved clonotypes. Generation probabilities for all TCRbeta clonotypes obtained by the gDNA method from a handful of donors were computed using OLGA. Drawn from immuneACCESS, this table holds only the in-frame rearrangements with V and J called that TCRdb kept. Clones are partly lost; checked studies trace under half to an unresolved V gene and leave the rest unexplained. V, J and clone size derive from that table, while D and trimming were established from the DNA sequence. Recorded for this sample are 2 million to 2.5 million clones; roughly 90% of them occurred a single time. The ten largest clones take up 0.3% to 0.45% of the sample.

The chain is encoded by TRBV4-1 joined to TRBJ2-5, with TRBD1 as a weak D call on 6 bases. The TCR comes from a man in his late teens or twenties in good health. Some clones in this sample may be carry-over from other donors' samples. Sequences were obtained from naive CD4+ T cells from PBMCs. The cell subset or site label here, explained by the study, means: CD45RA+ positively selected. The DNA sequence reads TGCGCCAGCAGCCAAGGGACAGCAAAGGAGACCCAGTACTTC. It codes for CASSQGTAKETQYF.